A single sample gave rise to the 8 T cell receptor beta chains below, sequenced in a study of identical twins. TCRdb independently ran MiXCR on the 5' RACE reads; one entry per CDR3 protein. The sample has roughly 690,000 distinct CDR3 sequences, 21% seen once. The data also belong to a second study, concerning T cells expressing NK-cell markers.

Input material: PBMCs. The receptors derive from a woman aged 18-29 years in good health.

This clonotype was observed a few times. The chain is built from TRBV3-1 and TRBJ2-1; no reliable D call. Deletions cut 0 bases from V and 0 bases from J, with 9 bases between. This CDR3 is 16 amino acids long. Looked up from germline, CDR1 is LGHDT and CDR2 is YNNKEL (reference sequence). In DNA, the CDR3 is TGTGCCAGCAGCCAAGAAGGTTTTTTCTCCTACAATGAGCAGTTCTTC. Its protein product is CASSQEGFFSYNEQFF.

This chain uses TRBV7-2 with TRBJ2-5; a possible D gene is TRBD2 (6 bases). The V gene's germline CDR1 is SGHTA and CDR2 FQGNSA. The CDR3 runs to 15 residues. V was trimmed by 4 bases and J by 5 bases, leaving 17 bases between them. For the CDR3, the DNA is TGTGCCAGCAGCTCATTGGAGGGCGGAAGGGAGACCCAGTACTTC. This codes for CASSSLEGGRETQYF.

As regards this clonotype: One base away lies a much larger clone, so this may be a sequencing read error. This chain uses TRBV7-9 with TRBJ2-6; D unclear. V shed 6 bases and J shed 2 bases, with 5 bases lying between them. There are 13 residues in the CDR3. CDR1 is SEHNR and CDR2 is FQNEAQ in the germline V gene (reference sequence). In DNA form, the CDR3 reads TGTGCCAGCAGGAGCGCTGGGGCCAACGTCCTGACTTTC. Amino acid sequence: CASRSAGANVLTF.

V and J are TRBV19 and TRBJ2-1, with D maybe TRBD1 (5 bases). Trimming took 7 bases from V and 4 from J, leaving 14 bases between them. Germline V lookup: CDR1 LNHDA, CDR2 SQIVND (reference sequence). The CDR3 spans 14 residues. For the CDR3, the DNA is TGTGCCAGTAAGGGCAGGGCGACATACAATGAGCAGTTCTTC. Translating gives CASKGRATYNEQFF.

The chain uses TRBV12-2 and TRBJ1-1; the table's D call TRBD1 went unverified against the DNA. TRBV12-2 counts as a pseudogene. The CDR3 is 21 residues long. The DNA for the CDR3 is TGTGCAAGTCGCTTAGTCAACCGGGACAGGGGCCAAACGGGGTCGGGCGCTGAAGCTTTCTTT. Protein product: CASRLVNRDRGQTGSGAEAFF.

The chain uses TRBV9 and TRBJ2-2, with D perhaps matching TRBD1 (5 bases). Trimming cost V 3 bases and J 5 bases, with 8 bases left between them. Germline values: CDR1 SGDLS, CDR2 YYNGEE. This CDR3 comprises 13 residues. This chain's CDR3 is CASSGGPTGELFF. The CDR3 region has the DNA TGTGCCAGCAGCGGGGGCCCGACCGGGGAGCTGTTTTTT.

The CDR3, as DNA: TGCGCCAGCAGCTTTTCCGGGACTGGGCAAGAGACCCAGTACTTC. This sequence encodes CASSFSGTGQETQYF. The V and J genes are TRBV5-1 and TRBJ2-5; possible D gene TRBD2, 6 bases. There are 15 residues in the CDR3. The V gene's germline CDR1 is SGHRS and CDR2 YFSETQ. With 2 bases removed from V and 2 bases from J, the gap between germline ends came to 13 bases.

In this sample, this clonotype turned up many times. The CDR3 here is CSAPRDSSYEQYF. The CDR3, as DNA: TGCAGTGCTCCCCGGGACAGCTCCTACGAGCAGTACTTC. The chain employs TRBV20-1 and TRBJ2-7, with TRBD1 matching over 7 bases. There are 13 residues in the CDR3. After removal of 5 bases from V and 0 bases from J, the junction contained 4 bases not matched to a gene. The germline V gene encodes CDR1 DFQATT and CDR2 SNEGSKA (reference sequence).